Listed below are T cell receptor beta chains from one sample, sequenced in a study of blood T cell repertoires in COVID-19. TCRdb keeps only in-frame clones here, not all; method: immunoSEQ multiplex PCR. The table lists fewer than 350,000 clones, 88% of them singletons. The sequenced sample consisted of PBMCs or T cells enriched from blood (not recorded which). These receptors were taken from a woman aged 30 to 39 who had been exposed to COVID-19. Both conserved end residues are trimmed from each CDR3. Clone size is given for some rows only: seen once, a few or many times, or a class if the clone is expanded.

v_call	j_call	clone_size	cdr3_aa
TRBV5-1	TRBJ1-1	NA	ASSPTGIVGGAEAF
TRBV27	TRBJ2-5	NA	ASSIRTSGRETQY
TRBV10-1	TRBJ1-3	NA	AGPGQGVCSSGNTIY
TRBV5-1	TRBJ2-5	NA	ASSFLGLAGGYQETQY
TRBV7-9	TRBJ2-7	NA	ASSLVAGASHEQY
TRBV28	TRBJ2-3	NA	ASSLWTEATDTQY
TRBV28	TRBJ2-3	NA	ASSSIAGGPPDTQY
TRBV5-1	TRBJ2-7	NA	ASSLEPSGRGFSYEQY
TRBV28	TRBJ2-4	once	ASRLTPGELGAKNIQY
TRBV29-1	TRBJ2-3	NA	SVGGHLRSTDTQY
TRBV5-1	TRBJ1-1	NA	ASTLDTEAF
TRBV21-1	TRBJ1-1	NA	ASSPLKTGGDTEAF
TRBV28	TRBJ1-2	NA	ASSPSTLAYYGYT
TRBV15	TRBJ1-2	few	ATSRVTGGRDGYT
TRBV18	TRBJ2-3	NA	ASSPRGSSTDTQY
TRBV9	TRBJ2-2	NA	ASSVGGAPGELF
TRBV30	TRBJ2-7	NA	AWSDRSYEQY
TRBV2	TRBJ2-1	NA	ASGVVASGRAKRWNEQF
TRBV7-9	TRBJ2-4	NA	ASSLKSDSDDKNIQY
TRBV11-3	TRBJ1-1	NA	ASSLAPTGNTEAF
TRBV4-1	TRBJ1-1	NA	ASSQVLGGAKTEAF
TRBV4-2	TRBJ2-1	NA	ATRGWSGNEQF
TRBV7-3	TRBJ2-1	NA	ASSLTRTDYYNEQF
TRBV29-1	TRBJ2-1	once	SVDPVVTSGLYNEQF
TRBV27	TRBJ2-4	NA	ASSLIRLAKNIQY
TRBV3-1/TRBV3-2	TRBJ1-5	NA	ASSRQGDQPQH
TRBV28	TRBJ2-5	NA	ASFQRATQETQY
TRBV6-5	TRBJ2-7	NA	ASSYFFRTPDEQY
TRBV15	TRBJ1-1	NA	ATSRVFGQGITEAF
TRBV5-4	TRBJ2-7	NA	ASSWGQGVTYEQY
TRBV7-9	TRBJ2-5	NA	ASSLGGREETQY
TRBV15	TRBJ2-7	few	ATIHSGTDYEQY
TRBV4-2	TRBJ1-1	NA	ASSQDTGGGREAF
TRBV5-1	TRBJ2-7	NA	ASSLAAGLSLGNYEQY
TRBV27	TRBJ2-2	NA	AETGVGQGENTGELF
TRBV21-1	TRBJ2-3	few	ASSSTLALTQY
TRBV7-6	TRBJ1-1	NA	ASSLATGTGENTEAF
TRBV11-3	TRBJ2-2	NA	ASSGGSNTGELF
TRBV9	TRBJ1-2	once	ASSVSRAGANYGYT
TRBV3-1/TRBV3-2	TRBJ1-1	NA	ASSRLPMNTEAF
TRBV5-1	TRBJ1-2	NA	ASTSGTEGDGYT
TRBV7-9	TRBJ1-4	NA	ASSFPATNEKLF
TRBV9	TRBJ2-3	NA	ASSVGPGLAVTDTQY
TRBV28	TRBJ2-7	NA	VTGLAGEQY
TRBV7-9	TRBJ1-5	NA	ASSHGTEDQPQH
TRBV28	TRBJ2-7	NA	ASSLGTGQYEQY
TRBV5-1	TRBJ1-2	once	ASSFGQGRGYT
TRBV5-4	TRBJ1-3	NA	ASSLGGQGAFGNTIY
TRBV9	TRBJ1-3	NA	ASSVGGSAGSMLENTIY
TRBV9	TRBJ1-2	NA	ASSATGGVEGYT
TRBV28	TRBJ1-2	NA	ASSPQGGTNYGYT
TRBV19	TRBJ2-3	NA	ASKTSYSTDTQY
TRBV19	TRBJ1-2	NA	ASSIVWAGKESYT